Shown below are 27 T cell receptor beta chains from a single sample sequenced in a study of blood T cell repertoires in COVID-19. Clones were sequenced by immunoSEQ multiplex PCR, and TCRdb holds only the in-frame ones, with some missing. The sample shows more than 350,000 clones, roughly 90% of them seen only once. What was sequenced was peripheral blood. Every receptor here comes from a woman in her thirties with COVID-19, enrolled during active disease.

This rearrangement joins TRBV28 to TRBJ2-5; D unclear. This CDR3 spans 13 amino acids. The germline V and J ends were trimmed by 4 bases and 5 bases, with 11 bases remaining between them. Per germline, CDR1 MDHEN and CDR2 SYDVKM. The CDR3 region has the DNA TGTGCCAGCAGTTCCCCCGGGTGGGAGACCCAGTACTTC. This gives the protein CASSSPGWETQYF.

CDR3 sequence (DNA): TGTGCCAGCAGTTTGAGGTCGGGGGACACTGAAGCTTTCTTT. Translating it yields CASSLRSGDTEAFF. The V and J genes are TRBV27 and TRBJ1-1; perhaps TRBD1 as D (5 bases). This CDR3 is 14 amino acids long. Germline V gene sequence: CDR1 MNHEY, CDR2 SMNVEV (reference sequence). Between the trimmed V and J ends, which lost 3 bases and 3 bases, there was a span of 11 bases.

This clone was detected only once. This chain links TRBV2 with TRBJ2-7, with 7 bases aligning to TRBD1. CDR3 size: 16 residues. Germline V gene lookup returns CDR1 SNHLY and CDR2 FYNNEI. V was clipped by 6 bases and J by 2 bases; unmatched bases: 13. CDR3: CASSDLGGQRAYEQYV. The CDR3 coding sequence is TGTGCCAGCAGCGACTTAGGGGGACAGAGGGCCTACGAGCAGTACGTC.

The chain employs TRBV6-5 and TRBJ1-6; TRBD1 matches at 8 bases. The trim removed 6 bases at V and 9 bases at J, leaving 7 bases unmatched. CDR3 length: 14 amino acids. CDR1 is MNHEY, CDR2 SVGAGI, per germline. The CDR3 sequence: CASSPDREISPLHF. CDR3 in DNA: TGTGCCAGCAGCCCGGACAGGGAAATTTCACCCCTCCACTTT.

The chain employs TRBV7-9 and TRBJ2-7; D gene unclear. The V gene lost 0 bases and the J gene lost 4 bases, with 7 bases spanning the gap. Germline CDR1 SEHNR, CDR2 FQNEAQ (reference sequence). CDR3 length equals 13 residues. The CDR3: CASSLAGSYEQYF. DNA of the CDR3: TGTGCCAGCAGCTTAGCGGGCAGTTACGAGCAGTACTTC.

The chain couples TRBV27 to TRBJ1-1; D call uncertain. V was clipped by 3 bases and J by 0 bases, with 8 bases between them. Germline CDR1 reads MNHEY; CDR2 reads SMNVEV (reference sequence). The CDR3 extends over 14 amino acids. Here the CDR3 reads CASSFSDMNTEAFF. Here the CDR3 DNA reads TGTGCCAGCAGTTTCAGTGATATGAACACTGAAGCTTTCTTT.

This chain links TRBV18 with TRBJ2-4; D is possibly TRBD1 (6 bases). With 2 bases removed from V and 4 bases from J, the gap between germline ends came to 6 bases. This CDR3 is 13 amino acids long. CDR1 is KGHSH, CDR2 LQKENI, per germline. CDR3 residues: CASSPGQKNIQYF. CDR3 nucleotide sequence: TGTGCCAGCTCACCAGGACAGAAAAACATTCAGTACTTC.

The chain carries TRBV4-3 and TRBJ1-1; D is ambiguous. The V end lost 0 bases, the J end lost 4 bases, and 9 bases lay between the germline ends. There are 14 residues in the CDR3. In germline, CDR1 is LGHNA, CDR2 YSLEER. The CDR3 spells CASSQDLGSTEAFF. In nucleotides, the CDR3 is TGCGCCAGCAGCCAAGACCTCGGTTCCACTGAAGCTTTCTTT.

The gene calls are TRBV5-1 and TRBJ2-3; tentatively, D is TRBD2 (7 bases). Germline V CDR1 and CDR2: SGHRS, YFSETQ. The CDR3 has 18 residues. The V end was cut by 0 bases, the J end by 1 base, with 18 bases between. CDR3 sequence (DNA): TGCGCCAGCAGCTTGGGGCCCCGGGGGGCCCTGGGCACAGATACGCAGTATTTT. Protein product: CASSLGPRGALGTDTQYF.

This clone was observed once. This chain joins TRBV27 and TRBJ1-6; D perhaps matches TRBD1 (5 bases). The CDR3 runs to 17 residues. CDR1 is MNHEY and CDR2 is SMNVEV in the germline V gene (reference sequence). V dropped 4 bases and J dropped 6 bases, with 19 bases sitting between them. CDR3 sequence: CASSSDSAGYSNSPLHF. CDR3 nucleotides: TGTGCCAGCAGTTCAGACAGCGCAGGGTACAGTAATTCACCCCTCCACTTT.

The chain carries TRBV11-3 and TRBJ2-7, with D maybe TRBD1 (5 bases). From germline, CDR1 is SGHNT and CDR2 YENEEA. Between the trimmed V and J ends, which lost 4 bases and 2 bases, there was a span of 24 bases. This CDR3 contains 18 residues. CDR3 protein: CASSSRMGRQPLPYEQYV. The CDR3 region has the DNA TGTGCCAGCAGCTCGCGTATGGGGCGGCAGCCACTTCCCTACGAGCAGTACGTC.

The gene calls are TRBV4-3 and TRBJ2-1; D is unresolved. The CDR3 runs to 15 residues. Trimming took 0 bases from V and 1 from J, leaving 7 bases between them. Germline V gene sequence: CDR1 LGHNA, CDR2 YSLEER. The chain's CDR3 is CASSQELTSYNEQFF. CDR3 bases: TGCGCCAGCAGCCAAGAACTAACATCCTACAATGAGCAGTTCTTC.

DNA of the CDR3: TGTGCCAGCCAGGGGGCAGGACAGCCCCAGCATTTT. Protein sequence: CASQGAGQPQHF. The V call is TRBV27, the J call TRBJ1-5; 8 bases match TRBD1. The germline V gene encodes CDR1 MNHEY and CDR2 SMNVEV (reference sequence). The CDR3 extends over 12 amino acids. Trimming removed 8 bases from V and 7 bases from J; junction bases left unmatched: 4.

This chain uses TRBV4-1 with TRBJ1-3; 9 nucleotides line up with TRBD1. Losses at the gene ends were 4 bases for V and 8 bases for J; bases not matched to a gene: 15. CDR3 length: 17 residues. The germline gives CDR1 MGHRA, CDR2 YSYEKL. The chain's CDR3 is CASSLGQGIGRADTIYF. The DNA of the CDR3 is TGCGCCAGCAGCCTGGGACAGGGCATTGGCAGGGCGGACACCATATATTTT.

The J gene is TRBJ1-2, the V gene TRBV7-9; TRBD1 is a possible D gene (5 bases). The CDR3 runs 15 residues. In germline, CDR1 is SEHNR, CDR2 FQNEAQ (reference sequence). V lost 3 bases to trimming and J lost 0 bases, with 11 bases between them. The CDR3 bases are TGTGCCAGCAGCTTCAGTGGGGGGGCTAACTATGGCTACACCTTC. It translates to CASSFSGGANYGYTF.

The V and J genes are TRBV19 and TRBJ2-5; 12 nucleotides match TRBD2. With 5 bases clipped from V and 2 bases from J, the junction kept 3 bases outside the gene matches. The CDR3 has 15 residues. Germline V gives CDR1 LNHDA, CDR2 SQIVND (reference sequence). The CDR3 reads CASSLTSGGQETQYF. In DNA form, the CDR3 reads TGTGCCAGTAGTCTGACTAGCGGGGGACAAGAGACCCAGTACTTC.

This clone was seen a few times. The chain has TRBV11-3 and TRBJ2-1, with 8 bases fitting TRBD2. CDR1 and CDR2 from the germline V gene are SGHNT and YENEEA. J gave up 7 bases and V 2 bases, and 7 bases lay outside the gene matches. CDR3 length: 15 amino acids. The CDR3 reads CASSLIREGRNEQFF. As DNA, the CDR3 is TGTGCCAGCAGCTTAATACGGGAGGGCCGGAATGAGCAGTTCTTC.

This clone was counted once. CDR3 protein: CASSSTGDQPQHF. The CDR3 DNA reads as TGCGCCAGCAGCTCGACAGGGGATCAGCCCCAGCATTTT. The J gene is TRBJ1-5, the V gene TRBV5-1; TRBD1 aligns across 8 bases. Germline CDR1 SGHRS, CDR2 YFSETQ. With 3 bases clipped from V and 5 bases from J, the junction kept 1 base outside the gene matches. This CDR3 comprises 13 residues.

This clone has just one count. This chain joins TRBV27 and TRBJ2-3; TRBD1 matches at 7 bases. Germline trimming cut 4 bases from V and 0 bases from J; bases unmatched to any gene: 10. The CDR3 spans 17 residues. Looked up from germline, CDR1 is MNHEY and CDR2 is SMNVEV (reference sequence). The CDR3 coding sequence is TGTGCCAGCAGTTCCCCTCGGGACAGATTTAGCACAGATACGCAGTATTTT. Its translation is CASSSPRDRFSTDTQYF.

The chain joins TRBV3-1 (or the pseudogene TRBV3-2) to TRBJ1-3, with D unresolved. Germline lookup yields CDR1 LGHDT and CDR2 YNNKEL (reference sequence). There are 13 residues in the CDR3. The ends were cut back, 2 bases at V and 4 bases at J, with 6 bases in the middle. This CDR3 is CASSQTQGNTIYF. The CDR3 nucleotides are TGTGCCAGCAGCCAAACACAGGGAAACACCATATATTTT.

This clone was recorded once. This chain connects TRBV19 to TRBJ1-6; 9 bases match TRBD1. J gave up 7 bases and V 5 bases, and 9 bases lay outside the gene matches. This CDR3 spans 16 amino acids. The V gene's germline CDR1 is LNHDA and CDR2 SQIVND (reference sequence). CDR3: CASSLYRGRKNSPLHF. The CDR3 region has the DNA TGTGCCAGTAGTCTTTACAGGGGGCGGAAAAATTCACCCCTCCACTTT.

The rearrangement links TRBV19 to TRBJ2-5; D might be TRBD1 (5 bases). The V gene's germline CDR1 is LNHDA and CDR2 SQIVND (reference sequence). Trimming removed 2 bases from V and 5 bases from J, with 12 bases in between. The length of the CDR3 is 14 residues. CDR3 region: CASSISGLEETQYF. For the CDR3, the DNA is TGTGCCAGTAGTATATCAGGGTTGGAGGAGACCCAGTACTTC.

The chain recombines TRBV28 with TRBJ2-7; TRBD2 agrees at 8 bases. Per the germline V gene, CDR1 is MDHEN and CDR2 is SYDVKM. The CDR3 spans 14 residues. Losses at the gene ends were 5 bases for V and 5 bases for J; bases not matched to a gene: 8. CDR3 coding DNA: TGTGCCAGCAGTATGAGGACTAGCAGCCACGAGCAGTACTTC. Protein: CASSMRTSSHEQYF.

The rearrangement links TRBV6-5 to TRBJ2-5, with 9 positions matching TRBD1. The germline V gene has CDR1 MNHEY and CDR2 SVGAGI. The CDR3 extends over 16 amino acids. J was trimmed by 11 bases and V by 1 base; bases with no gene match: 14. The CDR3 DNA follows: TGTGCCAGCAGTTACTTAACCGGGACAGGGACACCCAAGCAGTACTTC. This translates into CASSYLTGTGTPKQYF.

This sequence joins TRBV28 and TRBJ2-7; D is uncertain. CDR1 is MDHEN and CDR2 is SYDVKM in the germline V gene. V lost 3 bases and J lost 2, with 5 bases in between. This CDR3 has 12 amino acids. The CDR3 DNA follows: TGTGCCAGCAGTTTTCGAGCCTACGAGCAGTACTTC. It encodes CASSFRAYEQYF.

CDR3 loop: CASIPDTRSGELFF. The CDR3 DNA is TGTGCCAGCATCCCAGATACTAGATCCGGGGAGCTGTTTTTT. This rearrangement joins TRBV7-2 to TRBJ2-2; possible D gene TRBD2, 5 bases. Germline V gene data show CDR1 as SGHTA and CDR2 as FQGNSA. The V end was cut by 7 bases, the J end by 6 bases, with 15 bases between. This CDR3 is 14 amino acids long.

V gene TRBV5-4 combines with J gene TRBJ1-4; 9 bases map to TRBD1. Germline V CDR1 and CDR2: SGHNT, YYREEE (reference sequence). V trimming: 4 bases; J trimming: 5 bases; junction bases outside the gene matches: 6. The CDR3 has 15 residues. CDR3 nucleotides: TGTGCCAGCAGCCCGGGACAGGGCAGAAATGAAAAACTGTTTTTT. Translating gives CASSPGQGRNEKLFF.